The 29 T cell receptor beta chains below come from one sample, sequenced in a study of blood T cell repertoires in COVID-19. Using immunoSEQ multiplex PCR, the repertoire was profiled, and TCRdb retains in-frame clones only, with some absent. Counted here are about 180,000 clones, about nine tenths occurring once; the ten biggest clones make up about 1.9%. Material: peripheral blood. Every receptor here comes from a man aged 18 to 30 who had recovered from COVID-19.

J is TRBJ2-7 and V is TRBV27, with TRBD1 matching over 8 bases. Germline CDR1 is MNHEY and CDR2 is SMNVEV (reference sequence). The V gene end was trimmed by 0 bases and the J gene end by 3 bases; junction bases not matched to a gene: 4. This CDR3 is built from 15 residues. This CDR3 is CASSLSRGLGYEQYF. The CDR3, as DNA: TGTGCCAGCAGTTTATCCAGGGGGCTCGGCTACGAGCAGTACTTC.

The CDR3 coding sequence is TGTGCCTTGTCGGGACAGAATTCACCCCTCCACTTT. As protein: CALSGQNSPLHF. The chain is built from TRBV30 and TRBJ1-6; 7 nucleotides line up with TRBD1. This CDR3 spans 12 amino acids. Germline V gene sequence: CDR1 GTSNPN, CDR2 SVGIG (reference sequence). V was clipped by 7 bases and J by 7 bases; unmatched bases: 4.

The chain uses TRBV5-1 and TRBJ2-7, with no clear D. The germline V and J ends were trimmed by 4 bases and 0 bases, with 11 bases remaining between them. Germline V gene lookup returns CDR1 SGHRS and CDR2 YFSETQ. This CDR3 is 14 amino acids long. The chain's CDR3 is CASSGRSFSYEQYF. The CDR3 DNA reads TGCGCCAGCAGCGGTAGGAGCTTCTCCTACGAGCAGTACTTC.

This rearrangement joins TRBV19 to TRBJ2-7; TRBD2 agrees at 10 bases. J lost 7 bases, V lost 0 bases, and 9 bases had no gene match. Germline V gene data show CDR1 as LNHDA and CDR2 as SQIVND (reference sequence). The CDR3 extends over 16 amino acids. The CDR3 sequence is CASSIETRLAGVEQYF. As DNA, the CDR3 is TGTGCCAGTAGTATAGAAACACGGCTAGCGGGAGTGGAGCAGTACTTC.

This chain links TRBV6-5 with TRBJ1-2; maybe TRBD1 (6 bases). V dropped 4 bases and J dropped 6 bases, with 9 bases sitting between them. The CDR3 has 12 amino acids. Germline CDR1 is MNHEY and CDR2 is SVGAGI. The CDR3 DNA sequence: TGTGCCAGCAGTTCCAGGACAGATGGCTACACCTTC. It specifies CASSSRTDGYTF.

The V and J genes are TRBV3-1 (or the pseudogene TRBV3-2) and TRBJ2-2, with TRBD1 as a possible D gene (6 bases). The germline V gene has CDR1 LGHDT and CDR2 YNNKEL (reference sequence). Trimming pared 4 bases from V and 2 bases from J, leaving 14 bases between. The CDR3 is 16 amino acids. CDR3 DNA: TGTGCCAGCAGCCGCTTCGGGACATCAAACACCGGGGAGCTGTTTTTT. Translated: CASSRFGTSNTGELFF.

The V gene is TRBV5-1, the J gene TRBJ1-5; D is unresolved. This CDR3 region has 11 residues. Germline V gives CDR1 SGHRS, CDR2 YFSETQ. Trimming left V 8 bases short and J 6 bases short, with 9 bases between. CDR3 bases: TGCGCCAGTACGGGGTGTCAGCCCCAGCATTTT. This translates into CASTGCQPQHF.

The chain uses TRBV28 and TRBJ2-7; 7 bases line up with TRBD1. Germline CDR1 reads MDHEN; CDR2 reads SYDVKM. This CDR3 region has 14 residues. After removal of 3 bases from V and 2 bases from J, the junction contained 4 bases not matched to a gene. The CDR3 is CASSFGDRAYEQYF. CDR3 in DNA: TGTGCCAGCAGTTTTGGAGACAGGGCCTACGAGCAGTACTTC.

This sequence joins TRBV5-3 and TRBJ1-1, with 10 bases identical to TRBD1. TRBV5-3 is an ORF, with its function uncertain. The CDR3 loop spans 17 amino acids. V dropped 3 bases and J dropped 3; count of bases not matched to a gene: 11. CDR3 loop: CARSWLGGQGLHTEAFF. In DNA, the CDR3 is TGTGCCAGAAGCTGGCTAGGGGGACAGGGGCTTCACACTGAAGCTTTCTTT.

V gene TRBV13 combines with J gene TRBJ2-3, with D tentatively TRBD1 (5 bases). Germline-derived CDR1 and CDR2 are PRHDT and FYEKMQ (reference sequence). V lost 1 base and J 3 bases, leaving 11 bases between the germline ends. The CDR3 loop spans 15 amino acids. For the CDR3, the DNA is TGTGCCAGCAGCTTAGAGTCCCAGGGTACAGATACGCAGTATTTT. The encoded protein is CASSLESQGTDTQYF.

The chain joins TRBV5-1 to TRBJ2-3; D perhaps matches TRBD1 (5 bases). This CDR3 spans 12 amino acids. V gave up 4 bases and J gave up 6 bases, with 9 bases separating them. Looked up from germline, CDR1 is SGHRS and CDR2 is YFSETQ. This CDR3 reads CASSPRVDTQYF. CDR3 bases: TGCGCCAGCAGCCCCAGGGTGGATACGCAGTATTTT.

The V call is TRBV5-6, the J call TRBJ2-2; TRBD2 matches at 9 bases. V dropped 0 bases and J dropped 1; count of bases not matched to a gene: 1. Germline lookup yields CDR1 SGHDT and CDR2 YYEEEE. The length of the CDR3 is 16 residues. The CDR3 region has the DNA TGTGCCAGCAGCTTGGAGCGGGAGGTGAACACCGGGGAGCTGTTTTTT. It is translated as CASSLEREVNTGELFF.

This chain connects TRBV7-2 to TRBJ2-1; D possibly corresponds to TRBD2 (5 bases). Trimming took 1 base from V and 3 from J, leaving 10 bases between them. This CDR3 has 15 residues. Germline CDR1 and CDR2: SGHTA and FQGNSA. The CDR3 bases are TGTGCCAGCAGCTTAGTGGACGGGGTCTACAATGAGCAGTTCTTC. It is translated as CASSLVDGVYNEQFF.

V gene TRBV5-5 combines with J gene TRBJ1-1; maybe TRBD1 (5 bases). Trimming left V 0 bases short and J 1 base short, with 7 bases between. CDR3 length: 14 amino acids. Germline lookup yields CDR1 SGHKS and CDR2 YYEKEE (reference sequence). This CDR3 is CASSLGGQNTEAFF. In DNA form, the CDR3 reads TGTGCCAGCAGCTTGGGAGGACAGAACACTGAAGCTTTCTTT.

This chain joins TRBV10-3 and TRBJ2-5, with D maybe TRBD2 (5 bases). The CDR3 runs to 12 residues. The V and J ends lost 10 bases and 3 bases respectively, with 12 bases between them. From germline, CDR1 is ENHRY and CDR2 SYGVKD. For the CDR3, the DNA is TGTGCCAGTTCCTCGAGGGAAGAGACCCAGTACTTC. Its translation is CASSSREETQYF.

This clone came up a few times. This sequence joins TRBV29-1 and TRBJ2-5; 7 bases match TRBD1. The V segment lost 8 bases and the J segment 5 bases; nucleotides outside the gene matches: 8. Germline V gene sequence: CDR1 SQVTM, CDR2 ANQGSEA. The CDR3 has 12 residues. In DNA form, the CDR3 reads TGCAGCTACCTGACAGGGTGGGAGACCCAGTACTTC. Amino acids: CSYLTGWETQYF.

The rearrangement links TRBV5-1 to TRBJ1-2; D is unresolved. Germline-derived CDR1 and CDR2 are SGHRS and YFSETQ. The CDR3 loop spans 12 amino acids. The germline V and J ends were trimmed by 3 bases and 8 bases, with 11 bases remaining between them. The CDR3 loop reads CASSYGGQGYTF. The CDR3 coding sequence is TGCGCCAGCAGCTACGGAGGGCAGGGCTACACCTTC.

This clone is a singleton in its sample. The V and J genes are TRBV5-5 and TRBJ1-4; D is uncertain. Germline CDR1 SGHKS, CDR2 YYEKEE (reference sequence). The V and J ends lost 1 base and 7 bases respectively, with 20 bases between them. The CDR3 extends over 17 amino acids. CDR3 sequence reads: CASSLSGPSDPGEKLFF. The CDR3 nucleotides are TGTGCCAGCAGCTTGAGTGGCCCCTCAGACCCAGGTGAAAAACTGTTTTTT.

The rearrangement links TRBV4-1 to TRBJ2-3; D is undetermined. Trimming shortened V by 0 bases and J by 0 bases, and 13 bases separated the two germline ends. The CDR3 is 17 residues long. In germline, CDR1 is MGHRA, CDR2 YSYEKL. This chain's CDR3 is CASSQDPPKSSTDTQYF. The CDR3 DNA reads as TGCGCCAGCAGCCAAGATCCACCTAAATCTAGCACAGATACGCAGTATTTT.

The V and J genes are TRBV3-1 (or the pseudogene TRBV3-2) and TRBJ2-6, with TRBD1 identical over 9 bases. The CDR3 loop spans 13 amino acids. CDR1 and CDR2 (germline): LGHDT, YNNKEL (reference sequence). CDR3 DNA: TGTCGCGACAGGGGGTCCGGGGCCAACGTCCTGACTTTC. Translating gives CRDRGSGANVLTF.

This clone occurred once. The chain combines TRBV6-2 or TRBV6-3 with TRBJ2-2, with D possibly matching TRBD1 (5 bases). The CDR3 is 13 amino acids. From germline, CDR1 is MNHEY and CDR2 SVGEGT. Trimming cost V 5 bases and J 2 bases, with 6 bases left between them. CDR3 nucleotide sequence: TGTGCCAGCAGTCAGGGTAACACCGGGGAGCTGTTTTTT. As protein: CASSQGNTGELFF.

The chain has TRBV27 and TRBJ2-1, with TRBD2 matching 10 bases. With 3 bases clipped from V and 9 bases from J, the junction kept 8 bases outside the gene matches. The CDR3 consists of 15 residues. Germline V CDR1 and CDR2: MNHEY, SMNVEV (reference sequence). This chain's CDR3 is CASSFVASGRGEQFF. CDR3 sequence (DNA): TGTGCCAGCAGTTTTGTGGCTAGCGGGAGAGGTGAGCAGTTCTTC.

V is TRBV4-3 and J is TRBJ1-3; D remains ambiguous. The CDR3 length is 15 residues. V lost 0 bases, J lost 0 bases, and 6 bases lay in between. The germline V gene has CDR1 LGHNA and CDR2 YSLEER. The CDR3 is CASSQDGDSGNTIYF. DNA of the CDR3: TGCGCCAGCAGCCAAGATGGAGACTCTGGAAACACCATATATTTT.

This clone occurred a few times. The chain uses TRBV6-5 and TRBJ1-1; tentatively, D is TRBD1 (6 bases). CDR3 length: 15 amino acids. The germline V and J ends were trimmed by 6 bases and 0 bases, with 14 bases remaining between them. Germline CDR1 MNHEY, CDR2 SVGAGI. As DNA, the CDR3 is TGTGCCAGCAGAATCTCCGACAGGTTGAACACTGAAGCTTTCTTT. Translation: CASRISDRLNTEAFF.

The chain links TRBV4-3 to TRBJ1-1; TRBD1 might be the D (5 bases). In germline, CDR1 is LGHNA, CDR2 YSLEER. Trimming cost V 4 bases and J 0 bases, with 9 bases left between them. The CDR3 covers 14 residues. CDR3 nucleotide sequence: TGCGCCAGCAGCCTTGGGACTTTGAACACTGAAGCTTTCTTT. Its protein product is CASSLGTLNTEAFF.

The chain carries TRBV10-3 and TRBJ1-6; 7 nucleotides align to TRBD1. The CDR3 has 15 residues. Trimming removed 8 bases from V and 3 bases from J; junction bases left unmatched: 7. The germline V gene encodes CDR1 ENHRY and CDR2 SYGVKD. The CDR3 sequence: CAIQLDRVYNSPLHF. DNA of the CDR3: TGTGCCATCCAACTTGACAGGGTCTATAATTCACCCCTCCACTTT.

The chain joins TRBV7-9 to TRBJ2-7; TRBD2 is a possible D gene (6 bases). V lost 5 bases, J lost 3 bases, and 20 bases lay in between. The germline V gene encodes CDR1 SEHNR and CDR2 FQNEAQ (reference sequence). The CDR3 extends over 16 amino acids. The CDR3 DNA is TGTGCCAGCAGCCCTTCCGGGAGAGGGGAAGGCTACGAGCAGTACTTC. Amino acid sequence: CASSPSGRGEGYEQYF.

This chain links TRBV19 with TRBJ1-1; 9 nucleotides line up with TRBD1. The V segment lost 8 bases and the J segment 1 base; nucleotides outside the gene matches: 5. CDR1 and CDR2 from the germline V gene are LNHDA and SQIVND (reference sequence). The CDR3 sequence is 14 residues long. Written as DNA, the CDR3 is TGTGCCAGTGGAACAGGGGGCGCGAACACTGAAGCTTTCTTT. Its translation: CASGTGGANTEAFF.

The chain couples TRBV5-4 to TRBJ1-1; D might be TRBD1 (5 bases). The CDR3 contains 16 residues. Germline V lookup: CDR1 SGHNT, CDR2 YYREEE (reference sequence). Trimming removed 5 bases at V and 0 bases at J, with 17 bases between. For the CDR3, the DNA is TGTGCCAGCAGGGATGGACCCATGGGGCTGAACACTGAAGCTTTCTTT. It encodes CASRDGPMGLNTEAFF.